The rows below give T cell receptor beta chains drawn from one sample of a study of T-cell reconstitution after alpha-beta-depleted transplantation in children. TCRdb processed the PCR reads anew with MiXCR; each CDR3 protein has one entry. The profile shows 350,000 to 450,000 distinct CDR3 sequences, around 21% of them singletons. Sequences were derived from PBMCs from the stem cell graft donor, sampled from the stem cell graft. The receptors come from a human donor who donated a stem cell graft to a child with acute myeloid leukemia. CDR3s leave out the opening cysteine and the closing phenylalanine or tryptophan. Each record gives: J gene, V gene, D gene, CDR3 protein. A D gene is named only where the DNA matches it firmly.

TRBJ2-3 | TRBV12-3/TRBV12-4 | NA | ASSPFEEGTDTQY
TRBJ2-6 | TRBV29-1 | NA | SVDTGANVLT
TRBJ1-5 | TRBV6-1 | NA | ASAPDGVQPQH
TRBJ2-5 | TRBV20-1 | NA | SARDVAGGGTETQY
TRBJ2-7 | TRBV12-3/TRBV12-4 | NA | ASSLEHLGVSEQY
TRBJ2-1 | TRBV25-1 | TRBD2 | ASSESGAVAGQYNEQF
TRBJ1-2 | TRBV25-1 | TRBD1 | ASSVGDRVYGYT
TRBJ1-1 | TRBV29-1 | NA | SVELSVNTEAF
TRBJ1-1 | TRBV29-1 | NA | SVARRMNTEAF
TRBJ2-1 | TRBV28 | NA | ASRGTVKNEQF
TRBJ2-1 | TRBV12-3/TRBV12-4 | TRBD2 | ASSLDLSGRGLF
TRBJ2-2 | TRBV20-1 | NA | SASLQGNTGELF
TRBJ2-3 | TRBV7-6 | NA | ASSPDPAGTTYTQY
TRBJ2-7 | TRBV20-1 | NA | SAISGGVDFEQY
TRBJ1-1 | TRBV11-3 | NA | ASSLGMGNTEAF
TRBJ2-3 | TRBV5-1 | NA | ASSLAIGSGDTQY
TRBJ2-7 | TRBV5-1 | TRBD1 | ASSLAPGQGVHEQY
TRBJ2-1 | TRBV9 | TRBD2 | ASSAAGGWGNEQF
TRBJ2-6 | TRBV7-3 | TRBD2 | ASSLSAGPIGANVLT
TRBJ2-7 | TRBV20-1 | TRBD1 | SARDFQQGRYEQY
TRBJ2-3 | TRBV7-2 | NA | ASSSKRVVRSTDTQY
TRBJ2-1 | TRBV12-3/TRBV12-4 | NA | ASSPGTAYNEQF
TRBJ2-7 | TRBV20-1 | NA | SATTPYEQY
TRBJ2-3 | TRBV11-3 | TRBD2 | ASSPGASGKVDTQY
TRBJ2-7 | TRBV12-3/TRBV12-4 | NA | ASSFMNYEQY
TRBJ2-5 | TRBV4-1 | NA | ASSQEGGETQY
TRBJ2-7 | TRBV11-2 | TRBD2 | ASSLYVLAGVWGEQY
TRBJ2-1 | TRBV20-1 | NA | SARGLDEQF
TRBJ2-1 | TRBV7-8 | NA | ASSFGSITNEQF
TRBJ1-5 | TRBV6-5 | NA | ASRGTYSSNQPQH
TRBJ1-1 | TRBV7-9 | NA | ASSAQQGETEAF
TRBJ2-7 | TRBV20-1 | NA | SASNRERTVWKQY
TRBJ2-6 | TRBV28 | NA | ASSQIQGMLYSGANVLT
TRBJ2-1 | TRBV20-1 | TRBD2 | SATDSTSGYNEQF